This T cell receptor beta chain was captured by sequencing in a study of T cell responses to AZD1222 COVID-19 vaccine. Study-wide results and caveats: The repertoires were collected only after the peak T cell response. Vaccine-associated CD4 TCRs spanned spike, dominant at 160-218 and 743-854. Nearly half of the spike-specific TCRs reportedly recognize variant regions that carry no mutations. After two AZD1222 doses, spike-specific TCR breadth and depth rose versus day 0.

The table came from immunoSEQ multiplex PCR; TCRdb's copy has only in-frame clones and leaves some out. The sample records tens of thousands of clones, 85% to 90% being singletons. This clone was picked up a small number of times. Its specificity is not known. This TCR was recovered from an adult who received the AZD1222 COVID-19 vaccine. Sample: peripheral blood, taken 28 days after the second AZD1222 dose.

The CDR3 nucleotides read TGTGCCACCAGGGGCAGGCTGGGGGAGACCCAGTACTTC. As protein: CATRGRLGETQYF. This chain uses TRBV24-1 with TRBJ2-5; D unresolved. This CDR3 contains 13 residues. Between the trimmed V and J ends, which lost 7 bases and 5 bases, there was a span of 13 bases. In germline, CDR1 is KGHDR, CDR2 SFDVKD.